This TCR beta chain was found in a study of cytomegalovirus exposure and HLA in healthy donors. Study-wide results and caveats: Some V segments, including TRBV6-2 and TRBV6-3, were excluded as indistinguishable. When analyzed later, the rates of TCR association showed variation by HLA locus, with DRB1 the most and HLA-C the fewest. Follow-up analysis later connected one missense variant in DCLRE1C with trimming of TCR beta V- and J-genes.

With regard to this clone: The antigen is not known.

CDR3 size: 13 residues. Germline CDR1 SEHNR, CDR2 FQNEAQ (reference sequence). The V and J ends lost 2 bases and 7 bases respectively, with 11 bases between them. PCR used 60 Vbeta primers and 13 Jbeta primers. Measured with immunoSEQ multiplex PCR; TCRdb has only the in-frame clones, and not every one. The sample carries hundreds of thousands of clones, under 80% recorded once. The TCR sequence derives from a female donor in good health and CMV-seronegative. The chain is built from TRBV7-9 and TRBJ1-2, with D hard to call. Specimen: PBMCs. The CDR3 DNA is TGTGCCAGCAGCTTAAAAGTTATGGCTGGCTACACCTTC. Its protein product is CASSLKVMAGYTF. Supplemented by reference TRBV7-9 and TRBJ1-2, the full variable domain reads DTGVSQNPRHKITKRGQNVTFRCDPISEHNRLYWYRQTLGQGPEFLTYFQNEAQLEKSRLLSDRFSAERPKGSFSTLEIQRTEQGDSAMYLCASSLKVMAGYTFGSGTRLTVV.